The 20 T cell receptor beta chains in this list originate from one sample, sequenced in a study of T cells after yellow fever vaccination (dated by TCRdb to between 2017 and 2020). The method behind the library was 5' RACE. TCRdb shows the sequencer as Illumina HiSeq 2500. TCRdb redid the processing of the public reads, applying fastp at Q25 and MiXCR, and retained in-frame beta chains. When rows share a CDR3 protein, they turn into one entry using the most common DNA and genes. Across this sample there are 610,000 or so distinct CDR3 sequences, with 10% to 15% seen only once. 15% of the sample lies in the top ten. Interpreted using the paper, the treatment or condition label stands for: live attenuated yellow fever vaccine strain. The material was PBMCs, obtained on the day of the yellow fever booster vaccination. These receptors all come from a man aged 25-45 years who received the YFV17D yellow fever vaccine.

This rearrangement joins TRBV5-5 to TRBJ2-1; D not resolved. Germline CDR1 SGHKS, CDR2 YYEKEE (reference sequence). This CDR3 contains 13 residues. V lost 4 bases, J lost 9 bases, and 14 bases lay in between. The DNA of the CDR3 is TGTGCCAGCAGCCCGGGCCCCATCATTGAGCAGTTCTTC. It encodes CASSPGPIIEQFF.

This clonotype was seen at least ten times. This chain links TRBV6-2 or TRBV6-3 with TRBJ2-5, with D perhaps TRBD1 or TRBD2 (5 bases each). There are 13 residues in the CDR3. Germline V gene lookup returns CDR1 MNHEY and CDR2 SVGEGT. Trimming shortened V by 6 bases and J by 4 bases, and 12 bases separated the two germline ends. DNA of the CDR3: TGTGCCAGCAGAACCGGGACGGGAGAGACCCAGTACTTC. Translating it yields CASRTGTGETQYF.

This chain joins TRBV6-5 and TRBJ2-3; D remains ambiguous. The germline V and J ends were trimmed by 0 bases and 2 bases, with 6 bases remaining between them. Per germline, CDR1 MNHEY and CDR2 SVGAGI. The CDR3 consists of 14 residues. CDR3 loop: CASSYSAYTDTQYF. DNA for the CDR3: TGTGCCAGCAGTTACTCGGCATACACAGATACGCAGTATTTT.

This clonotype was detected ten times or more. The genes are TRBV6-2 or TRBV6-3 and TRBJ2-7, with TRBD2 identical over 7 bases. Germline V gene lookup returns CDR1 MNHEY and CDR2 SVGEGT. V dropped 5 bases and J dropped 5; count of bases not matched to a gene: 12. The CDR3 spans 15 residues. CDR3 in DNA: TGTGCCAGCAGTCTACTAGCGCTCCGTCGGGACGAGCAGTACTTC. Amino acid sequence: CASSLLALRRDEQYF.

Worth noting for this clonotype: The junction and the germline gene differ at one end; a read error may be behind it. This CDR3 reads CASSGDSGWSIF. CDR3 sequence (DNA): TGCGCCAGCAGCGGTGACAGCGGGTGGAGCATCTTC. The V gene is TRBV5-1, the J gene TRBJ1-2, with a possible D match to TRBD1 (5 bases). The CDR3 spans 12 residues. Germline assignment: CDR1 SGHRS and CDR2 YFSETQ.

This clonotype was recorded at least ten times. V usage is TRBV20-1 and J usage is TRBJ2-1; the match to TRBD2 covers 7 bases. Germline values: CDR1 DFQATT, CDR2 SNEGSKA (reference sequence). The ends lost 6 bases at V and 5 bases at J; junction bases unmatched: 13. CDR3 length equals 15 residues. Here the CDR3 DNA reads TGCAGTGCCACTTCCCCGGGGGGACTAAACAATGAGCAGTTCTTC. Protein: CSATSPGGLNNEQFF.

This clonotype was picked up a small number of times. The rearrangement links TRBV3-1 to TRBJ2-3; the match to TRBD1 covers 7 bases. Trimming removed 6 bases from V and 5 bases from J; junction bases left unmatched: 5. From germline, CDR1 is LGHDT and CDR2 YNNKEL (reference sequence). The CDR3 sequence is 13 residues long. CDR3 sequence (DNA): TGTGCCAGCAGTAGACAGGGTGTAGATACGCAGTATTTT. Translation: CASSRQGVDTQYF.

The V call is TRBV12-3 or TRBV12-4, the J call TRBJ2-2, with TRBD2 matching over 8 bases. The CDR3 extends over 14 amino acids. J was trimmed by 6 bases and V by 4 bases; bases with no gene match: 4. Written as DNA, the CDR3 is TGTGCCAGCAGTTCCAGCGGGAGCGCCGGGGAGCTGTTTTTT. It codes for CASSSSGSAGELFF.

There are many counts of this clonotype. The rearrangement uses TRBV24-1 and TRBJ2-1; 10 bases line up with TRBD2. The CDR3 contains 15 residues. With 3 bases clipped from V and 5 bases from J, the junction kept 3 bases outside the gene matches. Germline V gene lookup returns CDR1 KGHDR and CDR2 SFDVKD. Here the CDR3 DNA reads TGTGCCACCAGTGATATAGGGACTAGCGACAATGAGCAGTTCTTC. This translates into CATSDIGTSDNEQFF.

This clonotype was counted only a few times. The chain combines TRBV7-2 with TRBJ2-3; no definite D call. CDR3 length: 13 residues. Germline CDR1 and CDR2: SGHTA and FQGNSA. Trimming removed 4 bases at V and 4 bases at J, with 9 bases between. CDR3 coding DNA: TGTGCCAGCAGCTCCGGAGTAGCAGATACGCAGTATTTT. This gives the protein CASSSGVADTQYF.

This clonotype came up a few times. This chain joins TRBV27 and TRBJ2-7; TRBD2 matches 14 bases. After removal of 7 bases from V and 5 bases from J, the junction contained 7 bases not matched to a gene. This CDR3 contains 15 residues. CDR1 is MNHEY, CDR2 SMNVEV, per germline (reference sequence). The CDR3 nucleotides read TGTGCCAGCAATCGACTAGCGGGAGGGGTGGACGAGCAGTACTTC. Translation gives CASNRLAGGVDEQYF.

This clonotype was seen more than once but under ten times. The chain's CDR3 is CASSRDRVSYEQYF. In nucleotides, the CDR3 is TGTGCCAGTAGCCGGGACAGGGTGTCCTACGAGCAGTACTTC. The V gene is TRBV19, the J gene TRBJ2-7, with 9 bases that match TRBD1. The V gene's germline CDR1 is LNHDA and CDR2 SQIVND (reference sequence). CDR3 length: 14 amino acids. V dropped 6 bases and J dropped 1; count of bases not matched to a gene: 4.

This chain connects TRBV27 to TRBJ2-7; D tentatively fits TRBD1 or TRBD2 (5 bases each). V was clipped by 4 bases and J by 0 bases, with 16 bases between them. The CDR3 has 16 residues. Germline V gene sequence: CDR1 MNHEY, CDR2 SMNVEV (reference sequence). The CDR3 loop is CASSWDGRTSSYEQYF. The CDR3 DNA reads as TGTGCCAGCAGTTGGGACGGCAGAACGAGCTCCTACGAGCAGTACTTC.

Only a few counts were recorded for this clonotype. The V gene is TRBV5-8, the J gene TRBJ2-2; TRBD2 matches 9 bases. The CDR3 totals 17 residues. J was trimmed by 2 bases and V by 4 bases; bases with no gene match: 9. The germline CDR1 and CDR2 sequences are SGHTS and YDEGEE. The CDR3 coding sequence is TGTGCCAGCAGCACCCGACTAGCGGCTCACAACACCGGGGAGCTGTTTTTT. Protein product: CASSTRLAAHNTGELFF.

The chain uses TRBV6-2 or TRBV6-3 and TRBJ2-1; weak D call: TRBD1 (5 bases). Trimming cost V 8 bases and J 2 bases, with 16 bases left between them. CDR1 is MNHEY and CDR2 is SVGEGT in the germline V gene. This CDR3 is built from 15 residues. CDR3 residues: CASGGTGKAYNEQFF. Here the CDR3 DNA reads TGTGCCAGCGGTGGAACAGGAAAAGCCTACAATGAGCAGTTCTTC.

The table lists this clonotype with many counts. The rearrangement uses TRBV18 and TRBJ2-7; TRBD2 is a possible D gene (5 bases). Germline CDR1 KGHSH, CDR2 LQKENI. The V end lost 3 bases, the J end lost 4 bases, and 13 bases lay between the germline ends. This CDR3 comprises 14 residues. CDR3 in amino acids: CASSPKAGLYEQYF. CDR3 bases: TGTGCCAGCTCACCCAAGGCGGGCCTTTACGAGCAGTACTTC.

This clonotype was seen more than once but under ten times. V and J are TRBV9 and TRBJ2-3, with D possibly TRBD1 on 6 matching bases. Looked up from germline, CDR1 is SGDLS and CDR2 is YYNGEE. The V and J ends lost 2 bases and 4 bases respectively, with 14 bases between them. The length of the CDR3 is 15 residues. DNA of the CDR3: TGTGCCAGCAGCGTGGACGGACAGTTCGCAGATACGCAGTATTTT. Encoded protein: CASSVDGQFADTQYF. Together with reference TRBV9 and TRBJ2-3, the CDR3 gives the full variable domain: DSGVTQTPKHLITATGQRVTLRCSPRSGDLSVYWYQQSLDQGLQFLIQYYNGEERAKGNILERFSAQQFPDLHSELNLSSLELGDSALYFCASSVDGQFADTQYFGPGTRLTVL.

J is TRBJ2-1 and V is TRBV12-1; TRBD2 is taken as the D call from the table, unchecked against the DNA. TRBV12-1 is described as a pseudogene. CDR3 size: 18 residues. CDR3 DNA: TGTGCCAGCAGCCCGACTCCCCAGTTCTGTAGCTCCTACAATGAGCAGTTCTTC. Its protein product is CASSPTPQFCSSYNEQFF.

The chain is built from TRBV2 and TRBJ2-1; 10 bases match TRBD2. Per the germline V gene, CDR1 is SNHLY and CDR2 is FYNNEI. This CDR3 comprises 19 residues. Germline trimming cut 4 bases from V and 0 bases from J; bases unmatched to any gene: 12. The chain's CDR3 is CASSADGTSAIFSYNEQFF. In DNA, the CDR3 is TGTGCCAGCAGTGCCGACGGGACTAGCGCGATTTTCTCCTACAATGAGCAGTTCTTC.

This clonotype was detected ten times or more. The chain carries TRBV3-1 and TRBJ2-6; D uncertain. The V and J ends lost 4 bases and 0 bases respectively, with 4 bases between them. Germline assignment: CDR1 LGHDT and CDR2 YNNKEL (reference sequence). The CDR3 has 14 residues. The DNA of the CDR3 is TGTGCCAGCAGCCTAAACTCTGGGGCCAACGTCCTGACTTTC. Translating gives CASSLNSGANVLTF.